This T cell receptor (beta chain) was captured in a study of blood T cell repertoires in COVID-19. The germline V gene encodes CDR1 SGHRS and CDR2 YFSETQ. This CDR3 has 15 amino acids. Unmatched junction bases numbered 2, after V lost 2 bases and J lost 0 bases. Study processing details: Scientists estimated how many nucleated cells there were by amplifying reference gene primers. Here immunoSEQ multiplex PCR was the method, and the copy in TCRdb shows in-frame clones only, minus some. Clone size and V and J calls were adopted from that table, with D and trimming inferred from the DNA. The sample yields hundreds of thousands of clones, 90% seen once.

The sequencing input was PBMCs or T cells enriched from blood (not recorded which). The TCR comes from a woman aged 18-29 years with acute COVID-19. The chain carries TRBV5-1 and TRBJ2-3; 8 positions match TRBD1. CDR3 DNA sequence: TGCGCCAGCAGCTTCAGGGGGCGTAGCACAGATACGCAGTATTTT. It is translated as CASSFRGRSTDTQYF.